Listed here are 9 T cell receptor beta chains from one sample, sequenced in a study of blood T cell repertoires in COVID-19. Data came from immunoSEQ multiplex PCR; TCRdb stores just in-frame clones and leaves some out. Among 90,000 or so clones listed, 75% to 90% were seen once. Input material: peripheral blood. All receptors come from a man older than 75 with active or convalescent COVID-19.

The rearrangement uses TRBV7-9 and TRBJ1-5; D perhaps matches TRBD1 (6 bases). The V end was cut by 5 bases, the J end by 2 bases, with 13 bases between. Germline values: CDR1 SEHNR, CDR2 FQNEAQ (reference sequence). The CDR3 sequence is 15 residues long. The CDR3 coding sequence is TGTGCCAGCAGCCTAGGGGGGGAGGGCAATCAGCCCCAGCATTTT. Residues: CASSLGGEGNQPQHF.

In its sample, this clone was seen a few times. The J gene is TRBJ1-1, the V gene TRBV7-8, with 9 bases identical to TRBD1. CDR1 SGHVS and CDR2 FQNEAQ come from the germline V gene. CDR3 length: 16 residues. Trimming took 5 bases from V and 6 from J; bases not matched to a gene: 13. CDR3 loop: CASSPRRGQGSPEAFF. CDR3 coding DNA: TGTGCCAGCAGCCCGAGAAGGGGACAGGGCTCCCCTGAAGCTTTCTTT.

V and J are TRBV5-8 and TRBJ1-5; 11 bases are shared with TRBD1. CDR1 SGHTS and CDR2 YDEGEE come from the germline V gene. The junction had 3 bases not matched to a gene; V was cut back by 4 bases and J by 3 bases. CDR3 length equals 15 residues. The chain's CDR3 is CASSRTGGTNQPQHF. CDR3 DNA sequence: TGTGCCAGCAGCAGGACAGGGGGCACCAATCAGCCCCAGCATTTT.

This sequence joins TRBV7-3 and TRBJ2-5, with 9 bases aligning to TRBD2. Germline V gives CDR1 SGHTA, CDR2 FQGTGA. J lost 5 bases, V lost 1 base, and 5 bases had no gene match. The CDR3 is 15 residues long. The CDR3 DNA reads TGTGCCAGCAGCTTAAATAGCGGGAGCAGTGAGACCCAGTACTTC. Amino acid sequence: CASSLNSGSSETQYF.

This clone was seen a handful of times. The chain employs TRBV3-1 (or the pseudogene TRBV3-2) and TRBJ2-2; 9 nucleotides match TRBD1. The CDR3 spans 13 residues. V gave up 6 bases and J gave up 7 bases; unmatched junction bases: 3. The germline CDR1 and CDR2 sequences are LGHDT and YNNKEL (reference sequence). CDR3 sequence: CASRDRGSGELFF. The CDR3 bases are TGTGCCAGCAGGGACAGGGGTAGCGGGGAGCTGTTTTTT.

This clone showed up just a few times. The chain combines TRBV6-2 or TRBV6-3 with TRBJ2-3; 8 positions match TRBD2. This CDR3 region has 15 residues. Germline V CDR1 and CDR2: MNHEY, SVGEGT. V was clipped by 5 bases and J by 1 base; unmatched bases: 5. CDR3: CASSQTSARTDTQYF. DNA of the CDR3: TGTGCCAGCAGTCAGACTAGCGCCCGCACAGATACGCAGTATTTT.

The J gene is TRBJ2-3, the V gene TRBV7-2, with D possibly being TRBD1 (6 bases). The V gene's germline CDR1 is SGHTA and CDR2 FQGNSA. The CDR3 is 15 amino acids. The V end was cut by 6 bases, the J end by 3 bases, with 16 bases between. The CDR3 DNA reads TGTGCCAGCAGAGGGGGACATGTTACGACAGATACGCAGTATTTT. It is translated as CASRGGHVTTDTQYF. Full variable domain (outside the CDR3, taken from reference TRBV7-2 and TRBJ2-3): GAGVSQSPSNKVTEKGKDVELRCDPISGHTALYWYRQSLGQGLEFLIYFQGNSAPDKSGLPSDRFSAERTGGSVSTLTIQRTQQEDSAVYLCASRGGHVTTDTQYFGPGTRLTVL.

This clone was counted once. CDR3 sequence reads: CASSLGGLAGGETQYF. In DNA, the CDR3 is TGTGCCAGCAGCCTAGGGGGACTAGCGGGAGGAGAGACCCAGTACTTC. The J gene is TRBJ2-5, the V gene TRBV7-9, with 15 bases matching TRBD2. The V gene's germline CDR1 is SEHNR and CDR2 FQNEAQ (reference sequence). The CDR3 spans 16 residues. V dropped 5 bases and J dropped 4; count of bases not matched to a gene: 5.

The chain joins TRBV5-1 to TRBJ2-7; D might be TRBD1 (6 bases). This CDR3 spans 16 amino acids. Germline V gives CDR1 SGHRS, CDR2 YFSETQ. V lost 1 base and J 4 bases, leaving 18 bases between the germline ends. CDR3 region: CASSLSPGVEGYEQYF. The CDR3, as DNA: TGCGCCAGCAGCTTGTCGCCAGGGGTAGAGGGGTACGAGCAGTACTTC.